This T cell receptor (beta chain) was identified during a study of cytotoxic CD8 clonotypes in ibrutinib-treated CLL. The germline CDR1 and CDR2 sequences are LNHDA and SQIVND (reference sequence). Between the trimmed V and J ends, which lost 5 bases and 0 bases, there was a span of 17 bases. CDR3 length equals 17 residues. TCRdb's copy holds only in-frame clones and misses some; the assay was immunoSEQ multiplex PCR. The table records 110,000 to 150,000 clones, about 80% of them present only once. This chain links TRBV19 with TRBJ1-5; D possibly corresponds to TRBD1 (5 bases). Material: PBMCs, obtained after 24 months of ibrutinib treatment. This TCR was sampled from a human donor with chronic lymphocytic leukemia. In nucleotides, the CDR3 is TGTGCCAGTAGTCCCATGGGGCAGTCCTATAGCAATCAGCCCCAGCATTTT. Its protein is CASSPMGQSYSNQPQHF.